The clone carrying this TCR beta chain was seen more than once but under ten times. Antigen specificity is unknown. TCRdb re-called the reads with MiXCR, one entry per CDR3 protein. The sample consists of 570,000 or so distinct CDR3 sequences, around 40% of them appearing once. This sample is part of a study of T cell repertoires in cytomegalovirus infection. Germline V gene lookup returns CDR1 SGHTA and CDR2 FQGNSA. This CDR3 contains 14 residues. The ends lost 4 bases at V and 4 bases at J; junction bases unmatched: 6. This sample comprised cultured PBMCs, obtained from culture after CMV antigen stimulation. The TCR comes from a human donor in good health (CMV status not recorded). Some clones in this sample may be carry-over from other donors' samples. This sequence joins TRBV7-2 and TRBJ1-1, with TRBD1 identical over 7 bases. The CDR3 reads CASSSGGKITEAFF. CDR3 nucleotides: TGTGCCAGCAGCTCAGGGGGGAAAATCACTGAAGCTTTCTTT.